This T cell receptor beta chain was found in a study of blood T cell repertoires in COVID-19. About the research overall: Spain, Italy and the United States supplied samples that represented acute and convalescent COVID-19. The cDNA or gDNA used as material had been derived from T cells, B-cell-depleted T cells, or PBMCs.

With 4 bases clipped from V and 6 bases from J, the junction kept 3 bases outside the gene matches. The V gene's germline CDR1 is LGHDT and CDR2 YNNKEL (reference sequence). This CDR3 has 13 residues. As processed by the authors: Using reference gene primer amplification, nucleated cell counts were estimated. The method was immunoSEQ multiplex PCR; TCRdb's version includes in-frame clones alone and lacks a portion of them. The V and J calls and clone size come from that table; D and trimming were worked out from the DNA. Altogether around 250,000 clones are present, 65% to 90% being singletons, with the ten largest covering approximately 5.1%.

The J gene is TRBJ1-5, the V gene TRBV3-1 (or the pseudogene TRBV3-2); 7 bases map to TRBD1. Sequencing was performed on peripheral blood. The TCR sequence derives from a man in his fifties with active or convalescent COVID-19. The chain's CDR3 is CASSPGGAQPQHF. The CDR3, as DNA: TGTGCCAGCAGCCCAGGGGGTGCTCAGCCCCAGCATTTT.